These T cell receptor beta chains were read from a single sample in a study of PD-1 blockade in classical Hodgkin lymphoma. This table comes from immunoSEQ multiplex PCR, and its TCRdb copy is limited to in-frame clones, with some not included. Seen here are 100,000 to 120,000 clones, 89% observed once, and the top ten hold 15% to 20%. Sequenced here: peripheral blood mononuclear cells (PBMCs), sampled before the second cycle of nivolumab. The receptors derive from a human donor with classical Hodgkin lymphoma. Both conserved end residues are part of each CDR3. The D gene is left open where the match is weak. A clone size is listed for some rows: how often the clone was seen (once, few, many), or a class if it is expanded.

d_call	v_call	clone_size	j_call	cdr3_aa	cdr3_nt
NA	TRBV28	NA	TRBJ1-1	CASSLTLDRNTEAFF	TGTGCCAGCAGCCTAACCTTGGACAGGAACACTGAAGCTTTCTTT
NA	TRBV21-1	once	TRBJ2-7	CASMRDFSYEQYF	TGTGCCAGCATGCGGGACTTCTCCTACGAGCAGTACTTC
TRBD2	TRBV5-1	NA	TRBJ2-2	CASSVTSGRGTGELFF	TGCGCCAGCAGCGTGACTAGCGGGAGGGGGACCGGGGAGCTGTTTTTT
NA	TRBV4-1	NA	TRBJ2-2	CASSQGRGDTGELFF	TGCGCCAGCAGCCAAGGGCGGGGCGACACCGGGGAGCTGTTTTTT
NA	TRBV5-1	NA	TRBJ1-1	CASSSSIGNTEAFF	TGCGCCAGCAGCTCCTCCATAGGGAACACTGAAGCTTTCTTT
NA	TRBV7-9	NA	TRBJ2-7	CASSSLSSSYEQYF	TGTGCCAGCAGTTCCCTATCGAGCTCCTACGAGCAGTACTTC
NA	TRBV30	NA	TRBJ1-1	CAWSVTGDTEAFF	TGTGCCTGGAGTGTCACAGGCGACACTGAAGCTTTCTTT
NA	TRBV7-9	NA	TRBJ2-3	CASSDVGGTDTQYF	TGTGCCAGCAGCGATGTGGGGGGCACAGATACGCAGTATTTT
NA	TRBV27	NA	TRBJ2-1	CASTSRGSYNEQFF	TGTGCCAGCACCTCCAGGGGCTCCTACAATGAGCAGTTCTTC
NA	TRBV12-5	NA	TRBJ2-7	CASVMDTSYEQYF	TGTGCTAGTGTTATGGACACCTCCTACGAGCAGTACTTC
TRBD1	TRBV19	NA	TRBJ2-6	CASSAQGQAGANVLTF	TGTGCCAGTAGTGCACAGGGGCAGGCTGGGGCCAACGTCCTGACTTTC
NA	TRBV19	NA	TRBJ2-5	CASSISGLDSGPQYF	TGTGCCAGTAGTATATCAGGGTTGGACTCTGGGCCCCAGTACTTC
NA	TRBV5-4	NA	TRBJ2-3	CASSFAGRNTDTQYF	TGTGCCAGCAGCTTTGCGGGACGAAACACAGATACGCAGTATTTT
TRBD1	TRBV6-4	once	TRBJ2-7	CASSRDRGSYEQYF	TGTGCCAGCAGTCGGGACAGGGGGTCCTACGAGCAGTACTTC
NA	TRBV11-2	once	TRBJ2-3	CASSFVGRARSTDTQYF	TGTGCCAGCAGCTTCGTTGGTCGAGCGCGAAGCACAGATACGCAGTATTTT
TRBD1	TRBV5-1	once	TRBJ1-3	CASSNTGTGGNTIYF	TGCGCCAGCAGCAATACGGGGACAGGAGGAAACACCATATATTTT
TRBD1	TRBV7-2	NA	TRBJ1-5	CASSLPGQGYRQPQHF	TGTGCCAGCAGCTTACCGGGACAGGGATACCGCCAGCCCCAGCATTTT
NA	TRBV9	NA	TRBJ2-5	CASSVTATLAGQETQYF	TGTGCCAGCAGCGTAACAGCTACCCTAGCAGGCCAAGAGACCCAGTACTTC
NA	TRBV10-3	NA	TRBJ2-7	CATGAGTLPRYF	TGTGCCACGGGGGCCGGCACCCTCCCACGGTACTTC
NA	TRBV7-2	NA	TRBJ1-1	CASSPRAMNTEAFF	TGTGCCAGCAGCCCCCGAGCCATGAACACTGAAGCTTTCTTT
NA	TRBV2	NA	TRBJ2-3	CASSDWSASTDTQYF	TGTGCCAGCAGTGATTGGTCAGCTAGCACAGATACGCAGTATTTT
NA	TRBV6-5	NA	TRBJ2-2	CASSFGQHGELFF	TGTGCCAGCAGCTTTGGACAGCACGGGGAGCTGTTTTTT
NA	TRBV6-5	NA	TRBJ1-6	CASSGGYSPLHF	TGTGCCAGCAGTGGTGGTTATTCACCCCTCCACTTT
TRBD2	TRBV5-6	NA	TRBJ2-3	CASSPLLAGVVDTQYF	TGTGCCAGCAGCCCGCTACTAGCGGGAGTAGTAGATACGCAGTATTTT
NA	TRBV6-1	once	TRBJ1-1	CASSALQGSWMDTEAFF	TGTGCCAGCAGTGCGCTACAAGGAAGCTGGATGGACACTGAAGCTTTCTTT
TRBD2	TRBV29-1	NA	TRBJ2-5	CSVYSGRETQYF	TGCAGCGTTTATAGCGGGAGAGAGACCCAGTACTTC
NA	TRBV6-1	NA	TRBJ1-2	CASSEGAANYGYTF	TGTGCCAGCAGTGAAGGGGCGGCAAACTATGGCTACACCTTC
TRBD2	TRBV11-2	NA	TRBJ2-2	CASGESNTGELFF	TGTGCGAGCGGGGAATCGAACACCGGGGAGCTGTTTTTT
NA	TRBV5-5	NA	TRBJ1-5	CASSSLQGNQPQHF	TGTGCCAGCAGCTCCTTACAGGGAAATCAGCCCCAGCATTTT
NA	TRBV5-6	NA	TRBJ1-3	CASSLWGARNTIYF	TGTGCCAGCAGCTTGTGGGGGGCTAGAAACACCATATATTTT
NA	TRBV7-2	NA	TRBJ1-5	CASSLAPGNQPQHF	TGTGCCAGCAGCTTAGCGCCCGGAAATCAGCCCCAGCATTTT
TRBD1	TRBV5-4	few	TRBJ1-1	CASSSGQGDEAFF	TGTGCCAGCAGTTCTGGACAGGGAGATGAAGCTTTCTTT
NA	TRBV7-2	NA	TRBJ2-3	CASSLNPGATDTQYF	TGTGCCAGCAGCTTAAACCCAGGGGCCACGGATACGCAGTATTTT
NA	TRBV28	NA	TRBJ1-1	CASSLEGDISEAFF	TGTGCCAGCAGTCTGGAAGGGGATATTTCTGAAGCTTTCTTT
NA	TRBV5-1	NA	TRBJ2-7	CASSSGGHPSEQYF	TGCGCCAGCAGCTCGGGTGGACATCCTTCCGAGCAGTACTTC
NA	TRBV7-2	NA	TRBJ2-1	CASSLVGGASYNEQFF	TGTGCCAGCAGCTTAGTGGGTGGGGCCTCCTACAATGAGCAGTTCTTC
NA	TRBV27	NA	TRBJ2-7	CASSLLVGGAYEQYF	TGTGCCAGCAGTTTATTGGTGGGAGGTGCGTACGAGCAGTACTTC
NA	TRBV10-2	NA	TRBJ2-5	CASSEETWYQETQYF	TGCGCCAGCAGTGAGGAGACTTGGTACCAAGAGACCCAGTACTTC
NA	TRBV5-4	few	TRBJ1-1	CASSGGRGTEAFF	TGTGCCAGCAGCGGGGGCCGCGGCACTGAAGCTTTCTTT
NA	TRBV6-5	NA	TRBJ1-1	CASSYGAGYTEAFF	TGTGCCAGCAGTTACGGCGCAGGTTACACTGAAGCTTTCTTT
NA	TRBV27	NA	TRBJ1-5	CASSFLSDQHF	TGTGCCAGCAGTTTTCTGTCCGATCAGCATTTT
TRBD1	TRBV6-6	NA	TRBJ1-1	CASSRDSHAFF	TGTGCCAGCAGTAGGGACAGCCACGCTTTCTTT
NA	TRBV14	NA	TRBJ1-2	CASSQGRGNYGYTF	TGTGCCAGCAGCCAAGGGCGCGGGAACTATGGCTACACCTTC
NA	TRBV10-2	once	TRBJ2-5	CASSESNREETQYF	TGCGCCAGCAGTGAGTCGAACAGGGAAGAGACCCAGTACTTC
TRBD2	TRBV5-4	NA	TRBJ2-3	CASSLRRGEITDTQYF	TGTGCCAGCAGCTTAAGGCGGGGGGAGATCACAGATACGCAGTATTTT
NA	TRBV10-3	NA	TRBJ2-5	CAISGSWGETQYF	TGTGCCATCAGCGGTTCCTGGGGGGAGACCCAGTACTTC
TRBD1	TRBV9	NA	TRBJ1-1	CASSEVTGGDTEAFF	TGTGCCAGCAGCGAGGTTACAGGGGGAGACACTGAAGCTTTCTTT
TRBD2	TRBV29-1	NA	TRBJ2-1	CSVELAGVYNEQFF	TGCAGCGTTGAACTAGCGGGAGTTTACAATGAGCAGTTCTTC